Each of the 26 T cell receptor beta chains below was sequenced from the same sample in a study of T cell repertoires in cytomegalovirus infection. TCRdb fed the reads into MiXCR, producing one record per CDR3 protein. The sample holds 170,000 or so distinct CDR3 sequences, around 15% seen once. Sequencing used PBMCs. These receptors came from a human donor in good health (CMV status not recorded). Some clones in this sample may be carry-over from other donors' samples.

This chain connects TRBV29-1 to TRBJ1-1; unclear D gene. CDR3 size: 12 residues. The V gene lost 5 bases and the J gene lost 4 bases, with 11 bases spanning the gap. Germline loops: CDR1 SQVTM, CDR2 ANQGSEA. Here the CDR3 DNA reads TGCAGCGTTCTTCGGGGTACCACTGAAGCTTTCTTT. Translated, it gives CSVLRGTTEAFF. The full variable domain, with the rest looked up from reference TRBV29-1 and TRBJ1-1, is SAVISQKPSRDICQRGTSLTIQCQVDSQVTMMFWYRQQPGQSLTLIATANQGSEATYESGFVIDKFPISRPNLTFSTLTVSNMSPEDSSIYLCSVLRGTTEAFFGQGTRLTVV.

This clonotype was observed a handful of times. J is TRBJ2-1 and V is TRBV7-9; TRBD2 aligns across 12 bases. This CDR3 region has 15 residues. Trimming removed 4 bases from V and 6 bases from J; junction bases left unmatched: 4. Germline lookup yields CDR1 SEHNR and CDR2 FQNEAQ (reference sequence). DNA of the CDR3: TGTGCCAGCAGCTCCCTAGCGGGAGGGGGCAATGAGCAGTTCTTC. Amino acid sequence: CASSSLAGGGNEQFF.

This clonotype has ten or more counts. In DNA, the CDR3 is TGTGCCGCGGGGAGCGGGGGGGCGTATACGCAGTATTTT. Its protein product is CAAGSGGAYTQYF. The chain employs TRBV6-1 and TRBJ2-3; TRBD2 aligns across 10 bases. This CDR3 is built from 13 residues. The V gene end was trimmed by 11 bases and the J gene end by 7 bases; junction bases not matched to a gene: 9. Germline V gives CDR1 MNHNS, CDR2 SASEGT.

The chain employs TRBV19 and TRBJ2-7; 8 bases match TRBD1. This CDR3 is 13 amino acids long. The germline gives CDR1 LNHDA, CDR2 SQIVND (reference sequence). The CDR3 DNA is TGTGGCAGCCGTAGGACAGGGACAAGCGAGCAGTACTTC. This sequence encodes CGSRRTGTSEQYF.

This clonotype was observed a handful of times. The V gene is TRBV20-1, the J gene TRBJ2-1, with 13 bases lining up with TRBD2. The CDR3 covers 14 residues. Germline CDR1 DFQATT, CDR2 SNEGSKA (reference sequence). J was trimmed by 5 bases and V by 6 bases; bases with no gene match: 4. The CDR3 DNA is TGCAGTGCCAGGACTAGCGGGGGAAACAATGAGCAGTTCTTC. This codes for CSARTSGGNNEQFF.

The CDR3: CASSLGTGGPTEAFF. Written as DNA, the CDR3 is TGTGCCAGCAGCCTGGGGACAGGGGGTCCCACTGAAGCTTTCTTT. The chain recombines TRBV7-6 with TRBJ1-1; 11 bases agree with TRBD1. This CDR3 has 15 amino acids. The junction had 6 bases not matched to a gene; V was cut back by 5 bases and J by 4 bases. Germline V gene sequence: CDR1 SGHVS, CDR2 FNYEAQ.

The sample holds a few counts of this clonotype. The gene calls are TRBV6-6 and TRBJ2-1, with 7 nucleotides matching TRBD2. This CDR3 spans 15 amino acids. Germline lookup yields CDR1 MNHNY and CDR2 SVGAGI (reference sequence). Trimming at V came to 2 bases and at J to 2 bases, leaving 3 bases not matched to a gene. The CDR3 here is CASSYAGETYNEQFF. In DNA form, the CDR3 reads TGTGCCAGCAGTTACGCGGGAGAGACCTACAATGAGCAGTTCTTC.

This clonotype has at least ten counts. The V gene is TRBV20-1, the J gene TRBJ2-1; unclear D gene. CDR1 is DFQATT, CDR2 SNEGSKA, per germline (reference sequence). The V end was cut by 5 bases, the J end by 12 bases, with 11 bases between. The CDR3 contains 10 residues. CDR3 in amino acids: CSALDGLQFF. The CDR3 coding sequence is TGCAGTGCTCTCGACGGATTGCAGTTCTTC.

The chain links TRBV14 to TRBJ1-2, with TRBD1 matching over 8 bases. The germline gives CDR1 SGHDN, CDR2 FVKESK. Trimming removed 0 bases from V and 4 bases from J; junction bases left unmatched: 13. The CDR3 length is 18 residues. As DNA, the CDR3 is TGTGCCAGCAGCCAAGAAGCTGAGTGGGACAGGCGCCTCTATGGCTACACCTTC. Translation gives CASSQEAEWDRRLYGYTF. Complete variable domain (other parts from reference TRBV14 and TRBJ1-2): EAGVTQFPSHSVIEKGQTVTLRCDPISGHDNLYWYRRVMGKEIKFLLHFVKESKQDESGMPNNRFLAERTGGTYSTLKVQPAELEDSGVYFCASSQEAEWDRRLYGYTFGSGTRLTVV.

This clonotype was recorded many times. The CDR3 region is CASRLWGPLDTQYF. Written as DNA, the CDR3 is TGTGCCAGCAGATTATGGGGACCTCTAGATACGCAGTATTTT. The chain couples TRBV7-8 to TRBJ2-3, with D perhaps matching TRBD1 or TRBD2 (5 bases each). The CDR3 runs 14 residues. Trimming shortened V by 6 bases and J by 5 bases, and 15 bases separated the two germline ends. Germline V lookup: CDR1 SGHVS, CDR2 FQNEAQ.

Ten or more counts support this clonotype. The rearrangement joins TRBV28 to TRBJ2-7, with 14 bases identical to TRBD2. Trimming removed 5 bases from V and 7 bases from J; junction bases left unmatched: 4. Looked up from germline, CDR1 is MDHEN and CDR2 is SYDVKM. The CDR3 runs to 14 residues. In DNA, the CDR3 is TGTGCCAGCAGTCGACTAGCGGGAGGGAGGGAGCAGTACTTC. It specifies CASSRLAGGREQYF.

In its sample, this clonotype was seen a few times. V usage is TRBV6-6 and J usage is TRBJ1-5; no clear D gene. V was trimmed by 2 bases and J by 4 bases, leaving 6 bases between them. Germline V gives CDR1 MNHNY, CDR2 SVGAGI (reference sequence). CDR3 length: 13 residues. The CDR3 protein is CASSYDPNQPQHF. The DNA of the CDR3 is TGTGCCAGCAGTTACGACCCTAATCAGCCCCAGCATTTT.

This clonotype was counted many times. V gene TRBV12-3 or TRBV12-4 combines with J gene TRBJ2-7; TRBD2 agrees at 8 bases. This CDR3 region has 15 residues. V lost 8 bases, J lost 1 base, and 10 bases stayed unmatched. Here the CDR3 DNA reads TGTGCCAGCCGGGGGGTAGCGGGGAGATCCTACGAGCAGTACTTC. Translating it yields CASRGVAGRSYEQYF.

This clonotype was picked up many times. The genes are TRBV7-6 and TRBJ1-1; TRBD1 aligns across 9 bases. V lost 5 bases, J lost 6 bases, and 7 bases stayed unmatched. Germline V gene sequence: CDR1 SGHVS, CDR2 FNYEAQ. This CDR3 spans 14 amino acids. The chain's CDR3 is CASSPVTGGAEAFF. In DNA form, the CDR3 reads TGTGCCAGCAGCCCAGTCACAGGGGGCGCTGAAGCTTTCTTT.

This clonotype was seen many times. The chain recombines TRBV10-2 with TRBJ1-2; perhaps TRBD1 as D (6 bases). The CDR3 covers 17 residues. The V gene's germline CDR1 is WSHSY and CDR2 SAAADI. The V and J ends lost 7 bases and 5 bases respectively, with 26 bases between them. CDR3 in amino acids: CASIPDAGTSKSYGYTF. DNA for the CDR3: TGCGCCAGCATTCCAGACGCCGGGACATCGAAAAGTTATGGCTACACCTTC.

This clonotype was observed at least ten times. The V call is TRBV7-2, the J call TRBJ1-3; D unclear. From germline, CDR1 is SGHTA and CDR2 FQGNSA. V lost 5 bases to trimming and J lost 4 bases, with 9 bases between them. The CDR3 extends over 13 amino acids. The CDR3 here is CASSPQQGNTIYF. The CDR3 DNA reads as TGTGCCAGCAGCCCCCAACAGGGAAACACCATATATTTT.

This clonotype was seen more than once but under ten times. The gene calls are TRBV27 and TRBJ1-1; D remains unclear. In germline, CDR1 is MNHEY, CDR2 SMNVEV (reference sequence). This CDR3 region has 15 residues. Trimming stripped 5 bases from V and 0 bases from J, with 13 bases between. The CDR3 here is CASSDSPGMNTEAFF. CDR3 nucleotides: TGTGCCAGCAGTGACTCCCCGGGCATGAACACTGAAGCTTTCTTT.

This chain joins TRBV24-1 and TRBJ2-3, with D hard to call. Trimming pared 4 bases from V and 2 bases from J, leaving 12 bases between. There are 15 residues in the CDR3. Germline V gene data show CDR1 as KGHDR and CDR2 as SFDVKD. The CDR3 here is CATSDSVTPTDTQYF. In nucleotides, the CDR3 is TGTGCCACCAGTGACTCCGTAACCCCCACAGATACGCAGTATTTT.

This clonotype was observed many times. The genes are TRBV6-2 or TRBV6-3 and TRBJ2-1; TRBD1 or TRBD2 may be the D gene (5 bases each). This CDR3 comprises 16 residues. CDR1 and CDR2 from the germline V gene are MNHEY and SVGEGT. The germline V and J ends were trimmed by 7 bases and 4 bases, with 20 bases remaining between them. Written as DNA, the CDR3 is TGTGCCAGCATCCCAATGGGGACGAAGTTTTACAATGAGCAGTTCTTC. Amino acid sequence: CASIPMGTKFYNEQFF.

The genes are TRBV28 and TRBJ1-2, with 10 positions matching TRBD1. Germline CDR1 reads MDHEN; CDR2 reads SYDVKM. The V and J ends lost 6 bases and 5 bases, in that order; junction bases with no gene match: 9. The CDR3 totals 15 residues. The CDR3 is CASSPGQGMKYGYTF. Written as DNA, the CDR3 is TGTGCCAGCAGCCCGGGACAGGGGATGAAGTATGGCTACACCTTC.

A few counts support this clonotype. V and J are TRBV2 and TRBJ1-1; D uncertain. V was pared by 8 bases and J by 1 base, with 11 bases between. CDR1 and CDR2 (germline): SNHLY, FYNNEI. The CDR3 spans 13 residues. DNA for the CDR3: TGTGCCAGCGGTCGGACTCAGAACACTGAAGCTTTCTTT. Protein: CASGRTQNTEAFF.

This chain joins TRBV28 and TRBJ2-3; no definite D call. Trimming left V 3 bases short and J 2 bases short, with 9 bases between. The V gene's germline CDR1 is MDHEN and CDR2 SYDVKM. The CDR3 has 14 residues. CDR3 bases: TGTGCCAGCAGTTTTCCAATAACCACAGATACGCAGTATTTT. Translation: CASSFPITTDTQYF.

In this sample, this clonotype turned up many times. The chain recombines TRBV11-3 with TRBJ2-1; maybe TRBD2 (5 bases). Per germline, CDR1 SGHNT and CDR2 YENEEA. There are 15 residues in the CDR3. V lost 0 bases and J lost 9, with 15 bases in between. The CDR3 coding sequence is TGTGCCAGCAGCTTAGATCGCTGGGTGGGAGCTGAGCAGTTCTTC. Its protein is CASSLDRWVGAEQFF. Using reference TRBV11-3 and TRBJ2-1 for the parts outside the CDR3, the full variable domain is EAGVVQSPRYKIIEKKQPVAFWCNPISGHNTLYWYLQNLGQGPELLIRYENEEAVDDSQLPKDRFSAERLKGVDSTLKIQPAELGDSAVYLCASSLDRWVGAEQFFGPGTRLTVL.

This clonotype occurred a few times. The J gene is TRBJ1-1, the V gene TRBV6-8; unclear D gene. Trimming left V 2 bases short and J 6 bases short, with 10 bases between. CDR1 is MNHGY and CDR2 is SAAAGT in the germline V gene. This CDR3 is built from 13 residues. CDR3 sequence: CASSYELRAEAFF. The CDR3 DNA reads TGTGCCAGCAGTTACGAACTTAGGGCTGAAGCTTTCTTT.

The table lists this clonotype with many counts. The J gene is TRBJ1-1, the V gene TRBV12-5; TRBD1 agrees at 9 bases. V shed 2 bases, J shed 2 bases, and the junction held 6 bases outside the gene matches. The germline V gene encodes CDR1 LGHNT and CDR2 FRNRAP. The CDR3 is 16 amino acids. CDR3 bases: TGTGCTAGTGGTTTGACCTTGACAGGGGGTAACACTGAAGCTTTCTTT. Translated, it gives CASGLTLTGGNTEAFF.

The V call is TRBV11-1, the J call TRBJ2-2; the match to TRBD2 covers 8 bases. CDR1 SGHAT and CDR2 FQDESV come from the germline V gene (reference sequence). V gave up 5 bases and J gave up 1 base; unmatched junction bases: 9. The CDR3 is made up of 17 amino acids. For the CDR3, the DNA is TGTGCCAGCAGCCCTCGGGTTCTAGCGGGGAACACCGGGGAGCTGTTTTTT. Translated: CASSPRVLAGNTGELFF.